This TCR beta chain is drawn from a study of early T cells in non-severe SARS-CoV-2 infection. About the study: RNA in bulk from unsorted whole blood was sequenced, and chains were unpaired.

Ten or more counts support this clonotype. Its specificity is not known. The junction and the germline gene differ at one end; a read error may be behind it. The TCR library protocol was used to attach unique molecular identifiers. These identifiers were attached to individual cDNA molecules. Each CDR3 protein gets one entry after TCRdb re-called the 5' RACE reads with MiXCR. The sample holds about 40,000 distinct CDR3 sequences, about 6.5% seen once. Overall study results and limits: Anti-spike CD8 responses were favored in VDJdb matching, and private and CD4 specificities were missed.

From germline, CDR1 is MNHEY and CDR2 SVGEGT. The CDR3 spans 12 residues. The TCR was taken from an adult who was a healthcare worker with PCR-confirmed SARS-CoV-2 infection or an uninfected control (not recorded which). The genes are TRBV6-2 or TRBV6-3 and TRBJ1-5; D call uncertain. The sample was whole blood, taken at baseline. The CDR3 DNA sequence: TGTGCCAGCCGTTATCGTAATCAGCCCCAGCATTTT. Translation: CASRYRNQPQHF.